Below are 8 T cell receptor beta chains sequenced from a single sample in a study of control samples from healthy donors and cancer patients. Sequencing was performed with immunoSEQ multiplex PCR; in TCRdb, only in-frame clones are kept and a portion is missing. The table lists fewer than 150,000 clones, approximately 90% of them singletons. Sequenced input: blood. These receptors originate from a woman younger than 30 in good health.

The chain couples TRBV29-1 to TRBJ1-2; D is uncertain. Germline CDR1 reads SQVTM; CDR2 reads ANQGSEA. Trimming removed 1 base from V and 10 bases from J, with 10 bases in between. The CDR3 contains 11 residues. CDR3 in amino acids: CSVEVSGSYTF. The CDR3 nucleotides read TGCAGCGTTGAAGTTTCGGGTTCCTACACCTTC. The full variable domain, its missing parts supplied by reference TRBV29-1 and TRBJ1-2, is SAVISQKPSRDICQRGTSLTIQCQVDSQVTMMFWYRQQPGQSLTLIATANQGSEATYESGFVIDKFPISRPNLTFSTLTVSNMSPEDSSIYLCSVEVSGSYTFGSGTRLTVV.

For the CDR3, the DNA is TGTGCCAGCAGCCGTCAGGTTGGATCCGAGCAGTACTTC. This translates into CASSRQVGSEQYF. The chain combines TRBV28 with TRBJ2-7; D is undetermined. Germline-derived CDR1 and CDR2 are MDHEN and SYDVKM. V was trimmed by 6 bases and J by 6 bases, leaving 15 bases between them. This CDR3 is 13 amino acids long.

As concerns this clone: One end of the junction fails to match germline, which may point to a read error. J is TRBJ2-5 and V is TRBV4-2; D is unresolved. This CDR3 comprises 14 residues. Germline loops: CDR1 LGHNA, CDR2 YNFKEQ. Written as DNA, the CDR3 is TGTGCCAGCAGCAAAGAATTGTACCAAGAGACCCAGTACTTC. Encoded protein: CASSKELYQETQYF.

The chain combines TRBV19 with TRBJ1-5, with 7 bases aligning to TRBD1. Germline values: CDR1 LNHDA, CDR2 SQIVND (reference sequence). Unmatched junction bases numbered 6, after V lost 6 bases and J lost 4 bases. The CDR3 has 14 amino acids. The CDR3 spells CASRMTGPNQPQHF. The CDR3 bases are TGTGCCAGTAGGATGACAGGGCCGAATCAGCCCCAGCATTTT.

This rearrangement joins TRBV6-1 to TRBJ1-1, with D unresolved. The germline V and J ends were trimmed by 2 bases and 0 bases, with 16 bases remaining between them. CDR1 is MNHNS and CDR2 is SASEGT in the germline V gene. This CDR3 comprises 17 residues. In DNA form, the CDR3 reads TGTGCCAGCAGTGAATACACCGTTTCTGGTCTGAACACTGAAGCTTTCTTT. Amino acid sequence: CASSEYTVSGLNTEAFF.

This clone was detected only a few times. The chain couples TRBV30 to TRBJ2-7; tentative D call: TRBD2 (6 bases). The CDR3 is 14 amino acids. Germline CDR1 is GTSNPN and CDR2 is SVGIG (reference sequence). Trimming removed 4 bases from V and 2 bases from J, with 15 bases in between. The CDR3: CAWNFGRGPYEQYF. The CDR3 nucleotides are TGTGCCTGGAACTTCGGGCGGGGTCCCTACGAGCAGTACTTC.

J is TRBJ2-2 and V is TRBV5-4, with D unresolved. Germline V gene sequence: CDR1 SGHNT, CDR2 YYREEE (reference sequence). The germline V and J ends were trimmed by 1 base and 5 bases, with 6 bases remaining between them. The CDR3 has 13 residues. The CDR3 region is CASSLIGTGELFF. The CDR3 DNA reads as TGTGCCAGCAGCTTGATAGGGACCGGGGAGCTGTTTTTT.

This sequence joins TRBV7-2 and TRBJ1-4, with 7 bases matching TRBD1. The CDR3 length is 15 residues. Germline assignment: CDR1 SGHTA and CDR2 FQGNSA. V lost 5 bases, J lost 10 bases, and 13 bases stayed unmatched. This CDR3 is CASSPSAGGRGKLFF. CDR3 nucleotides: TGTGCCAGCAGCCCGTCGGCAGGGGGTAGGGGAAAACTGTTTTTT.